The 2 T cell receptor beta chains in this list originate from one sample, sequenced in a study of Graves' ophthalmopathy and Graves' hyperthyroidism. Scientists amplified the TCR beta CDR3 regions from RNA transcripts. First-round RT-PCR used HTBI primers; second-round multiplex PCR followed. TCRdb re-derived calls from the multiplex PCR reads in MiXCR, one entry per CDR3 protein. Seen here are about 740,000 distinct CDR3 sequences, 40% observed once, and the top ten hold 35% to 55%. Sequencing was performed on peripheral blood. The receptors shown here come from an adult man with Graves' ophthalmopathy.

This rearrangement joins TRBV2 to TRBJ2-3; D is perhaps TRBD1 (5 bases). Germline-derived CDR1 and CDR2 are SNHLY and FYNNEI. V lost 4 bases and J lost 2, with 10 bases in between. This CDR3 has 14 amino acids. Here the CDR3 DNA reads TGTGCCAGCAGTGGGACACTACCCACAGATACGCAGTATTTT. Amino acids: CASSGTLPTDTQYF.

This chain links TRBV20-1 with TRBJ1-3; 8 nucleotides line up with TRBD1. V gave up 8 bases and J gave up 0 bases; unmatched junction bases: 9. Germline V gives CDR1 DFQATT, CDR2 SNEGSKA (reference sequence). The CDR3 is 15 amino acids. The DNA for the CDR3 is TGCAGTTGCCAAGACGGGACAGGCTCTGGAAACACCATATATTTT. Protein product: CSCQDGTGSGNTIYF.